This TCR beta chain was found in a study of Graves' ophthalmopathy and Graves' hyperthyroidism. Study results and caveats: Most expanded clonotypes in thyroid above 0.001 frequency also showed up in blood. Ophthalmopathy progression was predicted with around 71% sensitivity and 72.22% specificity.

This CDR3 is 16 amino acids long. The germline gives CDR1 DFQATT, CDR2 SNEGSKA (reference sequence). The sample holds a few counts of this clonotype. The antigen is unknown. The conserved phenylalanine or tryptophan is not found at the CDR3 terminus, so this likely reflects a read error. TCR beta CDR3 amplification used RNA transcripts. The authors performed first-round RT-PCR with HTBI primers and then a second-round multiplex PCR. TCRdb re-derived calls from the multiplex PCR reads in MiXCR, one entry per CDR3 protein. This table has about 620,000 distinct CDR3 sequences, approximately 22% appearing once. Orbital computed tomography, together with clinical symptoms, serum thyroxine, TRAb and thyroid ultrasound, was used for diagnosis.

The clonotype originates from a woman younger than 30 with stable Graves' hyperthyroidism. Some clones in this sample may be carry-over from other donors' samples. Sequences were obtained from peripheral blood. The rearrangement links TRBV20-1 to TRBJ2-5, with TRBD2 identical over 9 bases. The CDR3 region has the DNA TGCAGTGCTAGTAGCGGGAGAGCCATATACCAAGAGGCCCAGTACTAC. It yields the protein CSASSGRAIYQEAQYY.